This TCR beta chain was retrieved from a study of shared clonotypes between healthy human individuals. Findings and caveats of the study: Clonotype sharing levels among donors were expected to vary with sequencing depth.

CD45RO-negative cells were positively selected for CCR7, leaving out terminally differentiated effector memory CD45RA+ cells. Donors comprised healthy HIV-negative adults lacking recent acute infections or vaccinations. CDR1 is MNHNS and CDR2 is SASEGT in the germline V gene. Trimming took 11 bases from V and 1 from J, leaving 15 bases between them. The CDR3 totals 13 residues. Method: immunoSEQ multiplex PCR; TCRdb's copy keeps in-frame clones and lacks some. The sample holds about 600,000 clones, 95% seen once. Only one count was recorded for this clone. Its specificity is not known. The V gene is TRBV6-1, the J gene TRBJ2-7, with D possibly being TRBD1 (6 bases). This clonotype originated in a woman aged 30 to 39 in good health. Sequencing was carried out using naive CD8+ T cells sorted from blood. CDR3 DNA: TGTGCCTCAACCCCAGGGGTATCCTACGAGCAGTACTTC. Amino acid sequence: CASTPGVSYEQYF.